The 25 T cell receptor beta chains below come from one sample, sequenced in a study of T cell responses to AZD1222 COVID-19 vaccine (dated by TCRdb to about 2021). The time point label, read with the paper, signifies: baseline before first vaccination. Receptors were amplified or captured by the immunoSEQ multiplex PCR assay. TCRdb took over this immuneACCESS table, retaining in-frame rearrangements with V and J assigned. Such tables are incomplete; in checked studies, under half of the missing clones stem from an unresolved V gene, and the remainder is unexplained. In all, the sample holds more than 95,000 clones, and around 89% of those were seen once. In total, the top ten clones hold roughly a sixth of the sample. The sequencing used peripheral blood, collected on day 0 of AZD1222 vaccination. Receptor source: an adult in good health.

The chain is built from TRBV27 and TRBJ2-1; 10 positions agree with TRBD2. This CDR3 has 16 amino acids. Looked up from germline, CDR1 is MNHEY and CDR2 is SMNVEV (reference sequence). Losses at the gene ends were 1 base for V and 9 bases for J; bases not matched to a gene: 9. The CDR3 reads CASSLLAAGGPVEQFF. DNA of the CDR3: TGTGCCAGCAGTTTATTGGCAGCGGGGGGGCCCGTTGAGCAGTTCTTC.

The rearrangement uses TRBV14 and TRBJ1-1, with 9 bases lining up with TRBD1. J gave up 1 base and V 1 base, and 7 bases lay outside the gene matches. The length of the CDR3 is 17 residues. CDR1 and CDR2 (germline): SGHDN, FVKESK. For the CDR3, the DNA is TGTGCCAGCAGCCAAGCGGGACAGGGTAGGGGGAACACTGAAGCTTTCTTT. It is translated as CASSQAGQGRGNTEAFF.

The chain combines TRBV18 with TRBJ1-1, with D maybe TRBD1 (6 bases). The CDR3 is 14 amino acids. The germline V gene encodes CDR1 KGHSH and CDR2 LQKENI. V lost 3 bases, J lost 4 bases, and 12 bases lay in between. CDR3 amino acids: CASSPAQGGTEAFF. DNA for the CDR3: TGTGCCAGCTCACCGGCACAGGGTGGCACTGAAGCTTTCTTT.

V is TRBV6-5 and J is TRBJ2-5; D is possibly TRBD2 (7 bases). Germline V CDR1 and CDR2: MNHEY, SVGAGI. This CDR3 contains 15 residues. V was shortened by 5 bases and J by 4 bases, with 17 bases between the two germline ends. CDR3 coding DNA: TGTGCCAGCAGTCCGAAGTGGGGGGGCCGAGAGACCCAGTACTTC. It encodes CASSPKWGGRETQYF.

The chain links TRBV10-3 to TRBJ2-5; 7 nucleotides match TRBD2. CDR1 is ENHRY and CDR2 is SYGVKD in the germline V gene. Unmatched junction bases numbered 4, after V lost 2 bases and J lost 1 base. The CDR3 loop spans 15 amino acids. The CDR3 region has the DNA TGTGCCATCAGTGAGCCAGGACTAGTCCAAGAGACCCAGTACTTC. This translates into CAISEPGLVQETQYF.

This clone showed up just a few times. V is TRBV19 and J is TRBJ1-5; 9 bases are shared with TRBD1. The CDR3 spans 15 residues. In germline, CDR1 is LNHDA, CDR2 SQIVND (reference sequence). V shed 4 bases and J 6 bases; nucleotides not matched to a gene: 7. CDR3 region: CASSTLQGAGQPQHF. As DNA, the CDR3 is TGTGCCAGTAGTACTCTACAGGGGGCTGGTCAGCCCCAGCATTTT.

V and J are TRBV10-1 and TRBJ1-1; D is unclear. CDR3 length equals 15 residues. Germline V gene lookup returns CDR1 WNHNN and CDR2 SYGVQD (reference sequence). Trimming took 6 bases from V and 1 from J, leaving 15 bases between them. The CDR3 nucleotides are TGCGCCAGCAGCACCGGACCATCCCCGAACACTGAAGCTTTCTTT. It specifies CASSTGPSPNTEAFF.

This clone was counted a single time. Other DNA sequences in the same sample also yield this CDR3. This chain links TRBV30 with TRBJ1-2; unclear D gene. This CDR3 region has 13 residues. Trimming pared 3 bases from V and 0 bases from J, leaving 8 bases between. Germline CDR1 reads GTSNPN; CDR2 reads SVGIG (reference sequence). CDR3 DNA: TGTGCCTGGAGCGTCCAGGCTAACTATGGCTACACCTTC. As protein: CAWSVQANYGYTF.

This clone was counted a single time. The chain employs TRBV9 and TRBJ2-3; perhaps TRBD2 as D (7 bases). CDR3 length equals 13 residues. V shed 4 bases and J shed 6 bases, with 12 bases lying between them. The germline CDR1 and CDR2 sequences are SGDLS and YYNGEE. CDR3 DNA: TGTGCCAGCAGCAGTGGGGGGGCCGATACGCAGTATTTT. This sequence encodes CASSSGGADTQYF.

A single count supports this clone. A junction end diverges from the germline sequence, so it may reflect a read error. The chain combines TRBV14 with TRBJ2-1; D not certain. This CDR3 has 13 residues. Germline values: CDR1 SGHDN, CDR2 FVKESK. The CDR3 sequence is CASSQVTLRVRLF. The CDR3 DNA reads as TGTGCCAGCAGCCAAGTCACCCTCCGTGTCCGGCTCTTC.

This clone was found once. The chain couples TRBV2 to TRBJ1-2; weak D call: TRBD1 (6 bases). Germline CDR1 and CDR2: SNHLY and FYNNEI. Trimming took off 8 bases at V and 7 bases at J, with 23 bases between the two ends. The CDR3 runs 15 residues. CDR3 loop: CASAPGAVHWGGYTF. As DNA, the CDR3 is TGTGCCAGCGCCCCAGGGGCTGTCCATTGGGGTGGCTACACCTTC.

J is TRBJ1-2 and V is TRBV11-2; D ambiguous. Germline lookup yields CDR1 SGHAT and CDR2 FQNNGV. The CDR3 sequence is 11 residues long. V was clipped by 3 bases and J by 2 bases, with 1 base between them. CDR3 amino acids: CASSLNYGYTF. For the CDR3, the DNA is TGTGCCAGCAGCTTGAACTATGGCTACACCTTC. The complete variable domain, with remaining parts taken from reference TRBV11-2 and TRBJ1-2, reads EAGVAQSPRYKIIEKRQSVAFWCNPISGHATLYWYQQILGQGPKLLIQFQNNGVVDDSQLPKDRFSAERLKGVDSTLKIQPAKLEDSAVYLCASSLNYGYTFGSGTRLTVV.

The chain carries TRBV7-2 and TRBJ1-1; 8 bases fit TRBD1. The CDR3 length is 13 residues. Germline V gene sequence: CDR1 SGHTA, CDR2 FQGNSA. The trim removed 5 bases at V and 8 bases at J, leaving 7 bases unmatched. CDR3 amino acids: CASSERTGTEAFF. CDR3 coding DNA: TGTGCCAGCAGCGAGAGGACAGGGACCGAAGCTTTCTTT.

V is TRBV10-3 and J is TRBJ1-1; no reliable D call. Germline V gene sequence: CDR1 ENHRY, CDR2 SYGVKD. V lost 0 bases and J 7 bases, leaving 6 bases between the germline ends. The CDR3 is made up of 12 amino acids. The CDR3 DNA reads as TGTGCCATCAGTGAGTCTGTCTATGAAGCTTTCTTT. As protein: CAISESVYEAFF.

The chain joins TRBV7-2 to TRBJ1-2; D possibly corresponds to TRBD1 (5 bases). The germline V gene has CDR1 SGHTA and CDR2 FQGNSA. V was cut by 1 base and J by 7 bases, with 10 bases left in between. This CDR3 spans 13 amino acids. The CDR3 sequence: CASSLGQGGGYTF. CDR3 coding DNA: TGTGCCAGCAGCTTAGGGCAGGGTGGTGGCTACACCTTC.

This sequence joins TRBV18 and TRBJ2-5, with D possibly TRBD1 on 5 matching bases. V was pared by 1 base and J by 0 bases, with 15 bases between. Germline CDR1 KGHSH, CDR2 LQKENI. The CDR3 runs 17 residues. The CDR3 coding sequence is TGTGCCAGCTCACCACTAACAAGGACATCGTACCAAGAGACCCAGTACTTC. Translated: CASSPLTRTSYQETQYF.

The J gene is TRBJ2-3, the V gene TRBV5-4; 9 bases align to TRBD2. This CDR3 has 16 residues. Germline lookup yields CDR1 SGHNT and CDR2 YYREEE (reference sequence). The junction had 6 bases not matched to a gene; V was cut back by 4 bases and J by 0 bases. CDR3 region: CASSRRGGASTDTQYF. The CDR3, as DNA: TGTGCCAGCAGCCGACGCGGGGGGGCTAGCACAGATACGCAGTATTTT.

V is TRBV11-1 and J is TRBJ2-3; D may match TRBD1 or TRBD2 (5 bases each). Trimming stripped 2 bases from V and 5 bases from J, with 14 bases between. The germline V gene has CDR1 SGHAT and CDR2 FQDESV (reference sequence). This CDR3 comprises 15 residues. The CDR3 bases are TGTGCCAGCAGCTTATTTGAGGGACGGGGAGATACGCAGTATTTT. Protein sequence: CASSLFEGRGDTQYF.

The DNA for the CDR3 is TGTGCCAGCAGTTACTCGAGTATAGCCCGGCCGTCTGGCTACACCTTC. Protein: CASSYSSIARPSGYTF. The rearrangement joins TRBV6-5 to TRBJ1-2, with unresolved D. The CDR3 length is 16 residues. Trimming removed 0 bases from V and 7 bases from J, with 18 bases in between. Germline V gene lookup returns CDR1 MNHEY and CDR2 SVGAGI.

The chain has TRBV19 and TRBJ2-7; TRBD1 matches 7 bases. The CDR3 extends over 13 amino acids. From germline, CDR1 is LNHDA and CDR2 SQIVND (reference sequence). With 4 bases clipped from V and 3 bases from J, the junction kept 3 bases outside the gene matches. The CDR3, as DNA: TGTGCCAGTAGTAACCGGGACAGCTACGAGCAGTACTTC. This translates into CASSNRDSYEQYF. Variable domain in full (rest from reference TRBV19 and TRBJ2-7): DGGITQSPKYLFRKEGQNVTLSCEQNLNHDAMYWYRQDPGQGLRLIYYSQIVNDFQKGDIAEGYSVSREKKESFPLTVTSAQKNPTAFYLCASSNRDSYEQYFGPGTRLTVT.

The chain couples TRBV19 to TRBJ1-5, with 8 bases matching TRBD1. The CDR3 loop spans 14 amino acids. Germline V gene sequence: CDR1 LNHDA, CDR2 SQIVND (reference sequence). Trimming removed 5 bases from V and 9 bases from J; junction bases left unmatched: 9. The CDR3 loop is CASSSGQGGRPQHF. The CDR3, as DNA: TGTGCCAGTAGTTCCGGACAGGGAGGGAGGCCCCAGCATTTT.

The CDR3 nucleotides read TGCGCCAGCGGACCTCTAGTGGGGGGGCGGAATGAGCAGTTCTTC. Amino acids: CASGPLVGGRNEQFF. The rearrangement uses TRBV5-1 and TRBJ2-1; D is perhaps TRBD2 (7 bases). Germline assignment: CDR1 SGHRS and CDR2 YFSETQ. V dropped 7 bases and J dropped 7 bases, with 21 bases sitting between them. This CDR3 is 15 amino acids long.

CDR3: CASSVGLDELGNTIYF. The CDR3, as DNA: TGTGCCAGCAGCGTGGGACTAGACGAGCTCGGAAACACCATATATTTT. This sequence joins TRBV9 and TRBJ1-3; D might be TRBD1 (5 bases). The germline V and J ends were trimmed by 2 bases and 4 bases, with 16 bases remaining between them. This CDR3 is 16 amino acids long. Germline values: CDR1 SGDLS, CDR2 YYNGEE.

CDR3 amino acids: CASSGGTGAASGYTF. In DNA form, the CDR3 reads TGTGCCAGCAGCGGAGGGACAGGGGCAGCTTCTGGCTACACCTTC. V usage is TRBV9 and J usage is TRBJ1-2, with 10 bases fitting TRBD1. CDR1 and CDR2 from the germline V gene are SGDLS and YYNGEE. The CDR3 runs 15 residues. V dropped 3 bases and J dropped 7; count of bases not matched to a gene: 9.

The V call is TRBV30, the J call TRBJ2-7; the D gene is possibly TRBD2 (5 bases). The CDR3 has 14 residues. Germline lookup yields CDR1 GTSNPN and CDR2 SVGIG (reference sequence). Trimming pared 3 bases from V and 5 bases from J, leaving 17 bases between. CDR3 bases: TGTGCCTGGAGCTCCGGACTCTCCATCAACGAGCAGTACTTC. Amino acid sequence: CAWSSGLSINEQYF.